The 23 T cell receptor beta chains below all came from one sample that was sequenced in a study of T cell responses to AZD1222 COVID-19 vaccine. Sequencing was performed with immunoSEQ multiplex PCR; in TCRdb, only in-frame clones are kept and a portion is missing. The sample lists about 110,000 clones, 88% occurring once. The material was peripheral blood, obtained on day 0 of AZD1222 vaccination. The receptors derive from an adult in good health.

This chain links TRBV27 with TRBJ1-5; TRBD1 matches 7 bases. The trim removed 6 bases at V and 7 bases at J, leaving 6 bases unmatched. Germline CDR1 is MNHEY and CDR2 is SMNVEV (reference sequence). CDR3 length: 13 amino acids. CDR3 coding DNA: TGTGCCAGCAGAGACAGGGTGGGCCAGCCCCAGCATTTT. It codes for CASRDRVGQPQHF.

Here the CDR3 reads CASSYREGQPQHF. Here the CDR3 DNA reads TGTGCCAGCAGTTACAGGGAGGGTCAGCCCCAGCATTTT. The chain is built from TRBV6-5 and TRBJ1-5; D gene uncertain. Trimming cost V 2 bases and J 6 bases, with 8 bases left between them. The CDR3 has 13 amino acids. CDR1 is MNHEY and CDR2 is SVGAGI in the germline V gene.

The chain has TRBV6-5 and TRBJ2-7; maybe TRBD2 (5 bases). The CDR3 has 16 residues. The germline V gene encodes CDR1 MNHEY and CDR2 SVGAGI. The V end lost 0 bases, the J end lost 6 bases, and 18 bases lay between the germline ends. This chain's CDR3 is CASSYSTAASAGEQYF. In nucleotides, the CDR3 is TGTGCCAGCAGTTACTCGACGGCGGCCTCCGCGGGCGAGCAGTACTTC.

This rearrangement joins TRBV6-5 to TRBJ1-2, with 9 positions matching TRBD1. Germline CDR1 reads MNHEY; CDR2 reads SVGAGI. The trim removed 7 bases at V and 2 bases at J, leaving 5 bases unmatched. This CDR3 has 14 amino acids. The CDR3 region has the DNA TGTGCCAGCACCCGGGACAGGGTAAACTATGGCTACACCTTC. It codes for CASTRDRVNYGYTF.

The chain carries TRBV12-5 and TRBJ2-7, with 9 bases lining up with TRBD1. CDR3 length: 15 amino acids. The J segment lost 3 bases and the V segment lost 6 bases, leaving 9 bases of the junction unmatched. Germline CDR1 reads LGHNT; CDR2 reads FRNRAP. The CDR3 sequence is CASGPLTGGYYEQYF. The CDR3, as DNA: TGTGCTAGTGGCCCTCTGACAGGGGGTTACTACGAGCAGTACTTC.

The chain employs TRBV6-5 and TRBJ1-1, with 9 bases matching TRBD1. V was pared by 8 bases and J by 5 bases, with 3 bases of the junction left unmatched. Germline V gene data show CDR1 as MNHEY and CDR2 as SVGAGI. The CDR3 spans 12 residues. This chain's CDR3 is CASGTGTTEAFF. CDR3 coding DNA: TGTGCCAGCGGGACAGGGACGACTGAAGCTTTCTTT.

This clone was seen a single time. The V gene is TRBV27, the J gene TRBJ2-1, with D perhaps TRBD1 or TRBD2 (5 bases each). V lost 3 bases, J lost 8 bases, and 14 bases lay in between. Germline V CDR1 and CDR2: MNHEY, SMNVEV (reference sequence). This CDR3 comprises 14 residues. This CDR3 reads CASSLGGGGYEQFF. DNA of the CDR3: TGTGCCAGCAGTTTGGGTGGGGGTGGGTATGAGCAGTTCTTC.

This rearrangement joins TRBV4-1 to TRBJ1-1; 7 nucleotides agree with TRBD1. Germline V gene sequence: CDR1 MGHRA, CDR2 YSYEKL. The ends lost 2 bases at V and 6 bases at J; junction bases unmatched: 9. CDR3 size: 15 residues. Written as DNA, the CDR3 is TGCGCCAGCAGCCAACCCGACAGGGTTGAGGCTGAAGCTTTCTTT. It yields the protein CASSQPDRVEAEAFF.

The V gene is TRBV6-5, the J gene TRBJ1-2; D unresolved. V was clipped by 10 bases and J by 5 bases, with 20 bases between them. The CDR3 is made up of 14 amino acids. Germline CDR1 reads MNHEY; CDR2 reads SVGAGI. The CDR3 region is CATTLQDPFYGYTF. The CDR3 nucleotides read TGTGCCACTACCCTCCAGGACCCATTTTATGGCTACACCTTC.

V gene TRBV5-4 combines with J gene TRBJ2-2; possible D gene TRBD1, 6 bases. Germline CDR1 and CDR2: SGHNT and YYREEE (reference sequence). Trimming removed 6 bases from V and 1 base from J, with 16 bases in between. The CDR3 covers 16 residues. As DNA, the CDR3 is TGTGCCAGCACCCAGGTGGGCAGGGGGAACACCGGGGAGCTGTTTTTT. It translates to CASTQVGRGNTGELFF.

This clone was observed a few times. V gene TRBV30 combines with J gene TRBJ1-5, with 7 bases identical to TRBD1. CDR1 and CDR2 (germline): GTSNPN, SVGIG (reference sequence). With V trimmed by 4 bases and J by 7 bases, 10 bases remained unmatched. The CDR3 is 14 residues long. The CDR3 nucleotides read TGTGCCTGGAAAGAAGACAGGGAAAAACAGCCCCAGCATTTT. Its protein product is CAWKEDREKQPQHF. Looking up the rest from reference TRBV30 and TRBJ1-5 gives the full variable domain: SQTIHQWPATLVQPVGSPLSLECTVEGTSNPNLYWYRQAAGRGLQLLFYSVGIGQISSEVPQNLSASRPQDRQFILSSKKLLLSDSGFYLCAWKEDREKQPQHFGDGTRLSIL.

J is TRBJ2-1 and V is TRBV7-2; D might be TRBD2 (5 bases). The CDR3 runs to 16 residues. Trimming removed 0 bases at V and 6 bases at J, with 15 bases between. Germline V gives CDR1 SGHTA, CDR2 FQGNSA. Here the CDR3 DNA reads TGTGCCAGCAGCTTAGCTAACCCGGGGTTGGGCAATGAGCAGTTCTTC. It translates to CASSLANPGLGNEQFF.

The rearrangement uses TRBV5-4 and TRBJ1-5, with D tentatively TRBD1 (5 bases). Deletions cut 4 bases from V and 0 bases from J, with 14 bases between. The CDR3 covers 16 residues. CDR1 and CDR2 (germline): SGHNT, YYREEE (reference sequence). The CDR3 DNA sequence: TGTGCCAGCAGCACTAGCGGGGGAGATAGCAATCAGCCCCAGCATTTT. Protein: CASSTSGGDSNQPQHF.

J is TRBJ2-7 and V is TRBV6-1, with TRBD1 matching 7 bases. The CDR3 consists of 16 residues. The V segment lost 2 bases and the J segment 0 bases; nucleotides outside the gene matches: 7. Germline CDR1 and CDR2: MNHNS and SASEGT. The CDR3 region is CASSESGRGSSYEQYF. CDR3 bases: TGTGCCAGCAGTGAAAGTGGCAGGGGGTCCTCCTACGAGCAGTACTTC.

V usage is TRBV4-1 and J usage is TRBJ2-1, with 9 bases lining up with TRBD2. This CDR3 comprises 16 residues. V shed 0 bases, J shed 8 bases, and the junction held 8 bases outside the gene matches. Germline CDR1 reads MGHRA; CDR2 reads YSYEKL. The CDR3 sequence is CASSQEGRGGNDEQFF. DNA of the CDR3: TGCGCCAGCAGCCAAGAAGGGCGGGGGGGCAACGATGAGCAGTTCTTC.

This chain joins TRBV7-8 and TRBJ1-1; no clear D gene. Germline lookup yields CDR1 SGHVS and CDR2 FQNEAQ. The CDR3 sequence is 13 residues long. Trimming cost V 5 bases and J 4 bases, with 11 bases left between them. CDR3 sequence: CASSASRGTEAFF. The CDR3 nucleotides are TGTGCCAGCAGCGCGTCACGGGGCACTGAAGCTTTCTTT. Complete variable domain (other parts from reference TRBV7-8 and TRBJ1-1): GAGVSQSPRYKVAKRGQDVALRCDPISGHVSLFWYQQALGQGPEFLTYFQNEAQLDKSGLPSDRFFAERPEGSVSTLKIQRTQQEDSAVYLCASSASRGTEAFFGQGTRLTVV.

The chain recombines TRBV3-1 (or the pseudogene TRBV3-2) with TRBJ2-7, with D maybe TRBD1 (5 bases). Trimming removed 2 bases at V and 2 bases at J, with 10 bases between. The CDR3 runs to 14 residues. The germline CDR1 and CDR2 sequences are LGHDT and YNNKEL (reference sequence). The CDR3 DNA reads TGTGCCAGCAGCCAAATCGACAGAACCTACGAGCAGTACTTC. As protein: CASSQIDRTYEQYF.

V gene TRBV6-5 combines with J gene TRBJ1-1; unclear D gene. V was clipped by 6 bases and J by 1 base, with 12 bases between them. The CDR3 is made up of 14 amino acids. In germline, CDR1 is MNHEY, CDR2 SVGAGI. CDR3 protein: CASSHGEGNTEAFF. DNA of the CDR3: TGTGCCAGCAGCCATGGGGAGGGGAACACTGAAGCTTTCTTT.

The genes are TRBV30 and TRBJ1-2, with D perhaps TRBD1 (6 bases). The CDR3 is made up of 15 amino acids. The germline V gene encodes CDR1 GTSNPN and CDR2 SVGIG (reference sequence). V was shortened by 0 bases and J by 2 bases, with 13 bases between the two germline ends. For the CDR3, the DNA is TGTGCCTGGAGTGTCGGGGGCACATTAAACTATGGCTACACCTTC. Translated: CAWSVGGTLNYGYTF.

This chain's CDR3 is CASSYQGSLNQPQHF. In DNA, the CDR3 is TGTGCCAGCAGTTACCAGGGCAGCCTAAATCAGCCCCAGCATTTT. The V and J genes are TRBV6-6 and TRBJ1-5; D perhaps matches TRBD1 (5 bases). The germline V gene has CDR1 MNHNY and CDR2 SVGAGI (reference sequence). V dropped 2 bases and J dropped 4 bases, with 12 bases sitting between them. This CDR3 is built from 15 residues.

CDR3 DNA sequence: TGTGCCAGTAAAATGGGGAACAATGAGCAGTTCTTC. Protein sequence: CASKMGNNEQFF. This chain connects TRBV19 to TRBJ2-1; D not resolved. Looked up from germline, CDR1 is LNHDA and CDR2 is SQIVND (reference sequence). The CDR3 totals 12 residues. Trimming cost V 7 bases and J 5 bases, with 9 bases left between them.

The rearrangement links TRBV11-2 to TRBJ2-1; D unresolved. This CDR3 contains 13 residues. Germline CDR1 SGHAT, CDR2 FQNNGV. V shed 5 bases and J shed 8 bases, with 13 bases lying between them. The CDR3 sequence: CASSISRSDEQFF. The CDR3 DNA is TGTGCCAGCAGCATTTCGCGGTCAGATGAGCAGTTCTTC.

The chain is built from TRBV5-1 and TRBJ1-2; D is ambiguous. The V end lost 7 bases, the J end lost 5 bases, and 18 bases lay between the germline ends. Germline CDR1 is SGHRS and CDR2 is YFSETQ. The CDR3 spans 14 residues. In nucleotides, the CDR3 is TGCGCCAGCCACGAAGGGTGGGCGGATTATGGCTACACCTTC. This sequence encodes CASHEGWADYGYTF. The variable domain in full, completed from reference TRBV5-1 and TRBJ1-2, reads KAGVTQTPRYLIKTRGQQVTLSCSPISGHRSVSWYQQTPGQGLQFLFEYFSETQRNKGNFPGRFSGRQFSNSRSEMNVSTLELGDSALYLCASHEGWADYGYTFGSGTRLTVV.